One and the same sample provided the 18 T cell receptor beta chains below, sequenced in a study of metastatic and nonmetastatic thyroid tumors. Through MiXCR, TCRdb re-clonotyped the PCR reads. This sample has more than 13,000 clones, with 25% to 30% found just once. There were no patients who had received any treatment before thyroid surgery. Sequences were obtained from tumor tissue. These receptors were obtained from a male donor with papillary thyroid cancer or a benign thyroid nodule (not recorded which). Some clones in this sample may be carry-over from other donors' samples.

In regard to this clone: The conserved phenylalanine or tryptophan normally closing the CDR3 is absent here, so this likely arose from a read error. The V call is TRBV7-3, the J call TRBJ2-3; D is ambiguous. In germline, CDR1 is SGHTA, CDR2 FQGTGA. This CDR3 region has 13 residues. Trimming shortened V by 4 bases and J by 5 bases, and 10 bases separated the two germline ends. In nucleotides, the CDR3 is TGTGCCAGCAGCTATCTCGGCAAAGATACGCAGTATGTT. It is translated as CASSYLGKDTQYV.

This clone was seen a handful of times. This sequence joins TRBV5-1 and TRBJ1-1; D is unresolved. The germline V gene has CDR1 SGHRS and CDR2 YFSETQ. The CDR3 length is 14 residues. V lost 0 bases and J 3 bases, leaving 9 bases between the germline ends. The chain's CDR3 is CASSLGQSYTEAFF. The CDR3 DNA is TGCGCCAGCAGCTTGGGTCAGTCATACACTGAAGCTTTCTTT.

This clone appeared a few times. The DNA for the CDR3 is TGTGCCTGGAGTCCGGGACAATCTGGACTTAATGAAAAACTGTTTTTT. It encodes CAWSPGQSGLNEKLFF. This chain connects TRBV30 to TRBJ1-4; TRBD1 is a possible D gene (6 bases). The V end lost 2 bases, the J end lost 4 bases, and 17 bases lay between the germline ends. This CDR3 contains 16 residues. The germline V gene encodes CDR1 GTSNPN and CDR2 SVGIG (reference sequence).

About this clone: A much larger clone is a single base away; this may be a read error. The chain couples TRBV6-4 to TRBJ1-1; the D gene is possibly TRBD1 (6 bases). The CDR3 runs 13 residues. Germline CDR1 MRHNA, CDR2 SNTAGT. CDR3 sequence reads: CACSTLDRTGAFF. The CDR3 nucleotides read TGTGCCTGCAGTACTTTGGACAGAACTGGAGCTTTCTTT.

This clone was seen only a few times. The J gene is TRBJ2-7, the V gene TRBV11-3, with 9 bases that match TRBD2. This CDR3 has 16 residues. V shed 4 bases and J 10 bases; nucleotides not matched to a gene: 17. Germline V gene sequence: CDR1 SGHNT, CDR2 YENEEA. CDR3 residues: CASSSPLLAVAGDQYF. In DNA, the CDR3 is TGTGCCAGCAGCTCCCCTCTACTAGCGGTAGCGGGGGATCAGTACTTC. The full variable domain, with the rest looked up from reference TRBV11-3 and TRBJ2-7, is EAGVVQSPRYKIIEKKQPVAFWCNPISGHNTLYWYLQNLGQGPELLIRYENEEAVDDSQLPKDRFSAERLKGVDSTLKIQPAELGDSAVYLCASSSPLLAVAGDQYFGPGTRLTVT.

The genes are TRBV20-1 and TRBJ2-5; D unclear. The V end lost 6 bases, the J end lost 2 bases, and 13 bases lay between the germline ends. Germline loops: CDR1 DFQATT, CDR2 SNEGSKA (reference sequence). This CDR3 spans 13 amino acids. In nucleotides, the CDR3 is TGCAGTGCCCCTGGGCTAGGGCAAGAGACCCAGTACTTC. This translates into CSAPGLGQETQYF.

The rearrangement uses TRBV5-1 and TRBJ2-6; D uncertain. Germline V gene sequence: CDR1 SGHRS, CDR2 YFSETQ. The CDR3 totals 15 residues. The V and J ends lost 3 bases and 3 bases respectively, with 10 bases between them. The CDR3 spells CASSYMAGGANVLTF. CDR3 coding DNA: TGCGCCAGCAGCTATATGGCAGGTGGGGCCAACGTCCTGACTTTC.

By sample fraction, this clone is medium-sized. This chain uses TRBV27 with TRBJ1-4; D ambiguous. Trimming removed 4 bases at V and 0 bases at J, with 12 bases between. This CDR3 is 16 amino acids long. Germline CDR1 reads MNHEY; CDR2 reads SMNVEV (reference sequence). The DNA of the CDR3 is TGTGCCAGCAGTTACAAAACGACGCCAACTAATGAAAAACTGTTTTTT. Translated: CASSYKTTPTNEKLFF.

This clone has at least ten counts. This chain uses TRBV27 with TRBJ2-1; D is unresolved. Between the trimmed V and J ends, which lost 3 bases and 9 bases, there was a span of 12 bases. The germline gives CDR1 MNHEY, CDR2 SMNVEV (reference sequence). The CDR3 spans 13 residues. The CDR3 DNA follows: TGTGCCAGCAGTTTCCCTCAGATGGGTGAGCAGTTCTTC. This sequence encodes CASSFPQMGEQFF.

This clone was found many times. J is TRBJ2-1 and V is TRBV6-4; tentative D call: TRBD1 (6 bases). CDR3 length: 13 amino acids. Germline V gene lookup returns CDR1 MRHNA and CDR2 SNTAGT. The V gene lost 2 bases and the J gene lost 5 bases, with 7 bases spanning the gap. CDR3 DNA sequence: TGTGCCAGCAGTGACCGGGACAACAATGAGCAGTTCTTC. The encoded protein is CASSDRDNNEQFF.

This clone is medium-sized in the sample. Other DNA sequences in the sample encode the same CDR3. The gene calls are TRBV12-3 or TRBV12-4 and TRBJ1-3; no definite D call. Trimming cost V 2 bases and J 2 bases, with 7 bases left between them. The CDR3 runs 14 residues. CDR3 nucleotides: TGTGCCAGCAGTTTACGGCATACTGGAAACACCATATATTTT. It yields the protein CASSLRHTGNTIYF.

The CDR3 protein is CASSERGQDHQPQHF. CDR3 in DNA: TGTGCCAGCAGTGAACGAGGACAGGACCATCAGCCCCAGCATTTT. This chain joins TRBV6-1 and TRBJ1-5; TRBD1 matches at 7 bases. This CDR3 region has 15 residues. The V gene's germline CDR1 is MNHNS and CDR2 SASEGT. V was clipped by 2 bases and J by 5 bases; unmatched bases: 6.

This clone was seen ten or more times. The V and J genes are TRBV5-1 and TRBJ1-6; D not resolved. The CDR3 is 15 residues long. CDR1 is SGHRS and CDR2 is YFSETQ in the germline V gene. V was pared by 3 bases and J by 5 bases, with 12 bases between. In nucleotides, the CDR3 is TGCGCCAGCAGCTCCCTCGGGAGAAATAATTCACCCCTCCACTTT. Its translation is CASSSLGRNNSPLHF.

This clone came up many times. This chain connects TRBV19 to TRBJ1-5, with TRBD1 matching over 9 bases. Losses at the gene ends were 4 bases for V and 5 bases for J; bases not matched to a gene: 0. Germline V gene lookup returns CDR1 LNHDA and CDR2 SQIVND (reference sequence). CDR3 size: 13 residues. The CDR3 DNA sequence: TGTGCCAGTAGTAGGACAGGGGATCAGCCCCAGCATTTT. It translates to CASSRTGDQPQHF.

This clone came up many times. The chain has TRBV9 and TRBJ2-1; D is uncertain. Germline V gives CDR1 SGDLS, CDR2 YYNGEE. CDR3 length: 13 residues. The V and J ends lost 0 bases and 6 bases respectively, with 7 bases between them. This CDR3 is CASSVAQINEQFF. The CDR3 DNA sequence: TGTGCCAGCAGCGTAGCCCAGATCAATGAGCAGTTCTTC.

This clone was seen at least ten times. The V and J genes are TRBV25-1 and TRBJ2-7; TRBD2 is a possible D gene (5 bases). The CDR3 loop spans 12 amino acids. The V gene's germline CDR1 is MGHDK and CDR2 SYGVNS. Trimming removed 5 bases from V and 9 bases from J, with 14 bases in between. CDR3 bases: TGTGCCAGCAGTAGTGTCGGGGAAGCGCAGTACTTC. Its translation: CASSSVGEAQYF.

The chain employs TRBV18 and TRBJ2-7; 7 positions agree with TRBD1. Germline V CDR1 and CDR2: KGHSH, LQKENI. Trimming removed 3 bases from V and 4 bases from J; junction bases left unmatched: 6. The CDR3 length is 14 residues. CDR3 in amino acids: CASSPRTGRYEQYF. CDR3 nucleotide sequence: TGTGCCAGCTCACCGCGGACAGGCCGGTACGAGCAGTACTTC.

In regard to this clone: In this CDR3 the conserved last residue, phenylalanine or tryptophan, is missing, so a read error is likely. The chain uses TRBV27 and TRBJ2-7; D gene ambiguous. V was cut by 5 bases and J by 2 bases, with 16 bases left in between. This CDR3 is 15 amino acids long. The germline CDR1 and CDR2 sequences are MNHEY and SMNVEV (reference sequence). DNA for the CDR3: TGTGCCAGCAGTAGGACCGGGTCGCTTGCCTACGAGCAGTACTCC. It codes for CASSRTGSLAYEQYS.